This record concerns one T cell receptor (beta chain) sequence. No antigen is known for it. This sample is part of a study of OX40 agonist ivuxolimab in advanced cancers. Study context: Ivuxolimab, an agonist antibody against OX40 (CD134), was given to patients. Partial responses occurred in Three dose-escalation patients, one with hepatocellular carcinoma and two with cutaneous melanoma. Study-level results: Among the least clonally expanded were partial responders at 0.1-3.0 mg/kg.

Exclusion applied to patients with autoimmune disease history or systemic immunosuppression. Using immunoSEQ multiplex PCR, the repertoire was profiled, and TCRdb retains in-frame clones only, with some absent. The sample has some 70,000 clones, just over 85% seen once. Trimming cost V 2 bases and J 2 bases, with 10 bases left between them. The germline gives CDR1 SEHNR, CDR2 FQNEAQ (reference sequence). The CDR3 is made up of 15 amino acids. This receptor was taken from an adult with an advanced solid tumor such as melanoma, head and neck, liver or kidney cancer. The starting material was CD4+ or CD8+ T cells sorted from blood, obtained in a trial of the OX40 agonist ivuxolimab. The chain couples TRBV7-9 to TRBJ1-5; tentatively, D is TRBD1 (6 bases). CDR3 sequence (DNA): TGTGCCAGCAGCTTACTGGAGGGGGGCAATCAGCCCCAGCATTTT. Translation gives CASSLLEGGNQPQHF.